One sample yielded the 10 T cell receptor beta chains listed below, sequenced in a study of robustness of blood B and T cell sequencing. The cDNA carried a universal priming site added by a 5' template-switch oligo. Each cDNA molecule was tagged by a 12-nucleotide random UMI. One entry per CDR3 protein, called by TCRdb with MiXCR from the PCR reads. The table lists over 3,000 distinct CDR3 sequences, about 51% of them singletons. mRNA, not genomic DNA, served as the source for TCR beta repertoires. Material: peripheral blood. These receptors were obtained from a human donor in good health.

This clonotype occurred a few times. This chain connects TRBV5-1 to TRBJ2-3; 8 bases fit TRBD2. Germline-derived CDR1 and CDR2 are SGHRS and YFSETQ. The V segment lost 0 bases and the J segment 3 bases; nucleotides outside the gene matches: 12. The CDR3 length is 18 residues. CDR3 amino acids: CASSLEPAGALITDTQYF. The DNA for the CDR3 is TGCGCCAGCAGCTTGGAGCCAGCGGGGGCCCTAATTACAGATACGCAGTATTTT.

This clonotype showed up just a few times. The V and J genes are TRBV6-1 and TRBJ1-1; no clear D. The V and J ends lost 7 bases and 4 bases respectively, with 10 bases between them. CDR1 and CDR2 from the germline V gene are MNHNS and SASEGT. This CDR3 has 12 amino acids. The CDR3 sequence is CASTGGSTEAFF. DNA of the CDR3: TGTGCCAGCACAGGAGGCAGCACTGAAGCTTTCTTT.

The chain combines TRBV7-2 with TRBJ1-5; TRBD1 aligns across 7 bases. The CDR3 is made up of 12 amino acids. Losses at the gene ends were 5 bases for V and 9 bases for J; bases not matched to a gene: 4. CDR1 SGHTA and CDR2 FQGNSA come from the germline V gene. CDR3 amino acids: CASSPRTGPQHF. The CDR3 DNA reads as TGTGCCAGCAGCCCCAGGACAGGGCCCCAGCATTTT.

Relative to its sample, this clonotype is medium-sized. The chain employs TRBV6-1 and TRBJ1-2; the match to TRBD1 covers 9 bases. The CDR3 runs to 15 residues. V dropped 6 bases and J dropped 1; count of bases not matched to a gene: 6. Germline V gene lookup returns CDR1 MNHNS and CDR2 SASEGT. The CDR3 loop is CASRPGTGRNYGYTF. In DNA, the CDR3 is TGTGCCAGCAGGCCCGGGACAGGGCGTAACTATGGCTACACCTTC.

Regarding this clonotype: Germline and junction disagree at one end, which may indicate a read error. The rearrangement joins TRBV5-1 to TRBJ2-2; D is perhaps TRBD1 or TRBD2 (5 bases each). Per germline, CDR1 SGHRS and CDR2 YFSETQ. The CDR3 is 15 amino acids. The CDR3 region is CASSAGTTNTGELFF. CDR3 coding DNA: TGCGCCAGCAGCGCCGGGACCACTAACACAGGGGAGCTGTTTTTT.

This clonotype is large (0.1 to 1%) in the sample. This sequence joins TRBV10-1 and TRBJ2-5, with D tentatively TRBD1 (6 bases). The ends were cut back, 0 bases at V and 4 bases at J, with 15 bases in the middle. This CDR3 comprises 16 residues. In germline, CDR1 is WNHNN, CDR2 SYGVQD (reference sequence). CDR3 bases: TGCGCCAGCAGTGAGTCGCGCCAGGGACATAGAGAGACCCAGTACTTC. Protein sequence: CASSESRQGHRETQYF.

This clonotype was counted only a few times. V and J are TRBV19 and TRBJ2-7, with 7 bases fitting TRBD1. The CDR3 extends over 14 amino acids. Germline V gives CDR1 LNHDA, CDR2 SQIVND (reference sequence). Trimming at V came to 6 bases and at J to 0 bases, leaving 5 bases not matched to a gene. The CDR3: CASRRDSLSYEQYF. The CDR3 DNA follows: TGTGCCAGTAGACGGGACAGCCTCTCCTACGAGCAGTACTTC.

The CDR3 region is CASSGTGGVMDTQYF. CDR3 coding DNA: TGTGCCAGCAGCGGTACAGGGGGCGTGATGGATACGCAGTATTTT. The rearrangement joins TRBV5-4 to TRBJ2-3, with TRBD1 matching 9 bases. The germline V gene has CDR1 SGHNT and CDR2 YYREEE (reference sequence). The CDR3 runs 15 residues. V lost 4 bases to trimming and J lost 6 bases; unmatched junction nucleotides: 9. The entire variable domain, with the rest obtained from reference TRBV5-4 and TRBJ2-3, is as follows: ETGVTQSPTHLIKTRGQQVTLRCSSQSGHNTVSWYQQALGQGPQFIFQYYREEENGRGNFPPRFSGLQFPNYSSELNVNALELDDSALYLCASSGTGGVMDTQYFGPGTRLTVL.

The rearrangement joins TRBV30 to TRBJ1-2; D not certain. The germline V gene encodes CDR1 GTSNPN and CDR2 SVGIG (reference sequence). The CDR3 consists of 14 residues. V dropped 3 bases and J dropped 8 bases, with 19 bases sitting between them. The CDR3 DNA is TGTGCCTGGAGCCCCCCCGAAGGCCCGGGGGGCTACACCTTC. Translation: CAWSPPEGPGGYTF.

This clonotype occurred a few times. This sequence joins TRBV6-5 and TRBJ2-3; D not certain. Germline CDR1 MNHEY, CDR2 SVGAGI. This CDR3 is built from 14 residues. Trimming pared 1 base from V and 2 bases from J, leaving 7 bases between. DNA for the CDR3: TGTGCCAGCAGTTACTTAGGAGACACAGATACGCAGTATTTT. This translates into CASSYLGDTDTQYF.